This T cell receptor beta chain was identified in a study of regulatory T cells in long-lasting Graves disease. TCR beta libraries were built with iRepertoire HTBI primers and Arm-PCR of CDR3 regions. TCRdb re-derived calls from the multiplex PCR reads in MiXCR, one entry per CDR3 protein. The table includes roughly 700,000 distinct CDR3 sequences, 30% detected once. The time point is: persistent/refractory GD, antithyroid drugs over 5 years with positive TRAb. Preparation of the TCR library used RNA extracted from PBMCs. Comment on this clonotype: What it binds is not known.

Findings of the study overall: Persistent Graves' patients showed a TCR diversity that was lower than that of newly diagnosed ones.

The sample consisted of peripheral blood mononuclear cells (PBMCs), taken when the disease was refractory, from a patient treated with antithyroid drugs. This receptor was identified in a female donor with Graves disease.

CDR3 bases: TGTGCCAGCAGCCCCCATAGGGACAAACCCGACTACAATGAGCAGTTCTTC. Translation: CASSPHRDKPDYNEQFF. V and J are TRBV11-2 and TRBJ2-1; perhaps TRBD1 as D (6 bases). Germline V gene data show CDR1 as SGHAT and CDR2 as FQNNGV. The ends were cut back, 5 bases at V and 3 bases at J, with 20 bases in the middle. This CDR3 has 17 amino acids.